These 30 T cell receptor beta chains were all obtained from the same sample, sequenced in a study of a mutant IDH1 vaccine in newly diagnosed glioma. Produced via immunoSEQ multiplex PCR; TCRdb's table is partial and in-frame only. This sample has approximately 11,000 clones; approximately 90% occur once, and the top ten carry around 4.9%. As for time point: week 23, last vaccination. The content of each vaccine dose was 300 ug of mutant IDH1 20-mer peptide, and topical imiquimod accompanied it. These receptors are not linked to any known antigen. The material sequenced was PBMCs, taken from a glioma patient whose treatment included an IDH1 peptide vaccine. The receptors here all came from a woman aged 40 to 55 with glioma. Some clones in this sample may be carry-over from other donors' samples.

CDR3 sequence (DNA): TGTGCCAGTAGTAAGGGCGGGCGGTACAATGAGCAGTTCTTC. Its protein is CASSKGGRYNEQFF. The gene calls are TRBV19 and TRBJ2-1; D possibly corresponds to TRBD2 (5 bases). With 4 bases removed from V and 4 bases from J, the gap between germline ends came to 11 bases. Per germline, CDR1 LNHDA and CDR2 SQIVND (reference sequence). The CDR3 has 14 amino acids.

The genes are TRBV6-1 and TRBJ1-1; D is perhaps TRBD1 (5 bases). This CDR3 region has 15 residues. Looked up from germline, CDR1 is MNHNS and CDR2 is SASEGT. V was clipped by 6 bases and J by 0 bases, with 14 bases between them. The CDR3 DNA reads TGTGCCAGCAGCCTCCACAGGACCTTGAACACTGAAGCTTTCTTT. It is translated as CASSLHRTLNTEAFF.

This chain uses TRBV5-1 with TRBJ2-1; 11 bases are shared with TRBD2. Germline V lookup: CDR1 SGHRS, CDR2 YFSETQ. With 4 bases clipped from V and 4 bases from J, the junction kept 4 bases outside the gene matches. The CDR3 extends over 15 amino acids. CDR3 nucleotides: TGCGCCAGCAGCCTAGCGGGGGGACGTTACAATGAGCAGTTCTTC. Translated: CASSLAGGRYNEQFF.

The genes are TRBV7-8 and TRBJ1-1; 8 nucleotides agree with TRBD1. V dropped 7 bases and J dropped 4; count of bases not matched to a gene: 14. The CDR3 extends over 16 amino acids. The germline V gene has CDR1 SGHVS and CDR2 FQNEAQ. CDR3 loop: CASNDRRTGKITEAFF. CDR3 DNA sequence: TGTGCCAGCAACGATCGGAGGACAGGGAAGATCACTGAAGCTTTCTTT.

The chain couples TRBV5-4 to TRBJ2-7; 8 bases align to TRBD2. This CDR3 contains 14 residues. Germline assignment: CDR1 SGHNT and CDR2 YYREEE (reference sequence). J lost 6 bases, V lost 4 bases, and 9 bases had no gene match. The CDR3 is CASSAWTSSGEQYF. The CDR3 DNA sequence: TGTGCCAGCAGCGCGTGGACTAGCAGTGGCGAGCAGTACTTC.

V usage is TRBV19 and J usage is TRBJ1-5; 7 bases fit TRBD1. Looked up from germline, CDR1 is LNHDA and CDR2 is SQIVND (reference sequence). The CDR3 totals 15 residues. V shed 1 base and J 4 bases; nucleotides not matched to a gene: 4. CDR3: CASSIVRGQNQPQHF. The CDR3 nucleotides read TGTGCCAGTAGTATAGTAAGGGGGCAAAATCAGCCCCAGCATTTT.

This clone has only one observation. The chain recombines TRBV18 with TRBJ2-1, with a tentative D call TRBD1 (5 bases). V was trimmed by 6 bases and J by 7 bases, leaving 19 bases between them. The CDR3 spans 15 residues. The germline gives CDR1 KGHSH, CDR2 LQKENI. CDR3 amino acids: CASSLVARRGNEQFF. CDR3 DNA: TGTGCCAGCTCCCTCGTTGCTAGAAGGGGAAATGAGCAGTTCTTC. Supplemented by reference TRBV18 and TRBJ2-1, the full variable domain reads NAGVMQNPRHLVRRRGQEARLRCSPMKGHSHVYWYRQLPEEGLKFMVYLQKENIIDESGMPKERFSAEFPKEGPSILRIQQVVRGDSAAYFCASSLVARRGNEQFFGPGTRLTVL.

This chain uses TRBV4-1 with TRBJ2-7; a possible D gene is TRBD2 (7 bases). The ends were cut back, 4 bases at V and 4 bases at J, with 23 bases in the middle. CDR3 length: 17 residues. CDR1 is MGHRA and CDR2 is YSYEKL in the germline V gene. This chain's CDR3 is CASSRLGGGIKRYEQYF. CDR3 coding DNA: TGCGCCAGCAGCCGCCTGGGAGGGGGGATTAAACGGTACGAGCAGTACTTC.

The rearrangement uses TRBV2 and TRBJ2-3, with D perhaps given as TRBD1 or TRBD2 (5 bases each). The V end was cut by 6 bases, the J end by 2 bases, with 15 bases between. The CDR3 is 15 amino acids. Germline V gene lookup returns CDR1 SNHLY and CDR2 FYNNEI. The CDR3 DNA reads TGTGCCAGCAGGTGGGGACGGCCAAACACAGATACGCAGTATTTT. Protein product: CASRWGRPNTDTQYF.

This chain connects TRBV6-4 to TRBJ2-3, with 7 positions matching TRBD1. The CDR3 has 14 residues. Germline loops: CDR1 MRHNA, CDR2 SNTAGT. With V trimmed by 3 bases and J by 4 bases, 4 bases remained unmatched. CDR3 sequence (DNA): TGTGCCAGCAGTGAGGGACAGTCGGCAGATACGCAGTATTTT. This encodes CASSEGQSADTQYF.

The chain combines TRBV5-1 with TRBJ1-4; maybe TRBD1 (6 bases). This CDR3 has 19 amino acids. Germline loops: CDR1 SGHRS, CDR2 YFSETQ. The V end was cut by 1 base, the J end by 2 bases, with 21 bases between. CDR3 nucleotides: TGCGCCAGCAGCTTGTTGGGTCGTACGGGGGGCAAGACTAATGAAAAACTGTTTTTT. Protein product: CASSLLGRTGGKTNEKLFF.

The chain couples TRBV28 to TRBJ1-1; 10 bases agree with TRBD1. This CDR3 comprises 13 residues. The germline gives CDR1 MDHEN, CDR2 SYDVKM. V gave up 4 bases and J gave up 11 bases; unmatched junction bases: 7. This CDR3 is CASSSPGQGKAFF. Written as DNA, the CDR3 is TGTGCCAGCAGTTCGCCGGGACAGGGGAAGGCTTTCTTT.

The chain recombines TRBV30 with TRBJ1-3; D perhaps matches TRBD1 (5 bases). Trimming left V 2 bases short and J 0 bases short, with 11 bases between. The V gene's germline CDR1 is GTSNPN and CDR2 SVGIG (reference sequence). The CDR3 is 15 residues long. The CDR3: CAWSLGRYSGNTIYF. CDR3 bases: TGTGCCTGGAGTTTGGGACGGTACTCTGGAAACACCATATATTTT.

The CDR3 coding sequence is TGTGCCAGCAGCGGACGGACTAGCGGGGGGGCGGGGGCCAAAAACATTCAGTACTTC. Residues: CASSGRTSGGAGAKNIQYF. The chain has TRBV7-2 and TRBJ2-4, with 15 bases fitting TRBD2. Trimming removed 5 bases from V and 1 base from J; junction bases left unmatched: 9. CDR3 length equals 19 residues. CDR1 is SGHTA, CDR2 FQGNSA, per germline. Supplemented by reference TRBV7-2 and TRBJ2-4, the full variable domain reads GAGVSQSPSNKVTEKGKDVELRCDPISGHTALYWYRQSLGQGLEFLIYFQGNSAPDKSGLPSDRFSAERTGGSVSTLTIQRTQQEDSAVYLCASSGRTSGGAGAKNIQYFGAGTRLSVL.

By share, this clone ranks as large. CDR3 DNA: TGTGCCACCAGCAGGGACTCGGAGAACACTGAAGCTTTCTTT. It codes for CATSRDSENTEAFF. The V and J genes are TRBV15 and TRBJ1-1; D unclear. Germline CDR1 and CDR2: LNHNV and YYDKDF (reference sequence). The length of the CDR3 is 14 residues. V shed 3 bases and J shed 1 base, with 9 bases lying between them.

This chain links TRBV5-1 with TRBJ1-1, with TRBD1 matching 12 bases. This CDR3 region has 15 residues. Germline V lookup: CDR1 SGHRS, CDR2 YFSETQ. The trim removed 4 bases at V and 11 bases at J, leaving 12 bases unmatched. The CDR3 region is CASSPGTGGGVWAFF. The CDR3, as DNA: TGCGCCAGCAGCCCCGGGACAGGGGGCGGAGTGTGGGCTTTCTTT.

The genes are TRBV19 and TRBJ1-5; a weak D match, TRBD1 (6 bases). V dropped 5 bases and J dropped 2 bases, with 16 bases sitting between them. In germline, CDR1 is LNHDA, CDR2 SQIVND (reference sequence). The CDR3 sequence is 16 residues long. The CDR3 spells CASSVKQGIGNQPQHF. The CDR3 DNA is TGTGCCAGTAGTGTTAAACAGGGAATAGGCAATCAGCCCCAGCATTTT.

In this sample, this clone is large (0.1 to 1%). The chain employs TRBV19 and TRBJ2-7; TRBD1 matches at 12 bases. The CDR3 contains 16 residues. With V trimmed by 6 bases and J by 1 base, 7 bases remained unmatched. Per the germline V gene, CDR1 is LNHDA and CDR2 is SQIVND (reference sequence). The CDR3 loop reads CASRPRGQGASYEQYF. As DNA, the CDR3 is TGTGCCAGTAGACCCCGGGGACAGGGGGCTTCCTACGAGCAGTACTTC.

The V call is TRBV5-5, the J call TRBJ1-2; no clear D gene. Trimming pared 0 bases from V and 7 bases from J, leaving 10 bases between. Germline V gene lookup returns CDR1 SGHKS and CDR2 YYEKEE (reference sequence). The CDR3 totals 13 residues. The CDR3 is CASSLGQAAGYTF. For the CDR3, the DNA is TGTGCCAGCAGCTTGGGACAAGCAGCTGGCTACACCTTC.

V usage is TRBV30 and J usage is TRBJ1-5, with D uncertain. Deletions cut 2 bases from V and 2 bases from J, with 13 bases between. CDR1 GTSNPN and CDR2 SVGIG come from the germline V gene (reference sequence). The CDR3 length is 15 residues. The CDR3 loop is CAWSPEVMGNQPQHF. The CDR3 DNA reads as TGTGCCTGGAGTCCGGAGGTGATGGGCAATCAGCCCCAGCATTTT.

The CDR3 nucleotides are TGTGCCAGCAGCTTAGAGGGCGGGGTGGGCGAGCAGTACTTC. Its protein product is CASSLEGGVGEQYF. The chain couples TRBV7-2 to TRBJ2-7; D is perhaps TRBD2 (6 bases). CDR1 is SGHTA, CDR2 FQGNSA, per germline. CDR3 length equals 14 residues. V was shortened by 1 base and J by 6 bases, with 13 bases between the two germline ends.

This clone has more than one count but fewer than ten. The chain joins TRBV5-1 to TRBJ2-5, with TRBD2 matching 13 bases. V lost 3 bases, J lost 5 bases, and 4 bases stayed unmatched. The CDR3 length is 15 residues. CDR1 and CDR2 from the germline V gene are SGHRS and YFSETQ. This CDR3 reads CASSSGLAGPETQYF. The CDR3 nucleotides read TGCGCCAGCAGCTCGGGACTAGCGGGACCGGAGACCCAGTACTTC.

This clone came up a few times. The V gene is TRBV6-1, the J gene TRBJ2-5; no reliable D call. V lost 7 bases, J lost 5 bases, and 8 bases lay in between. The CDR3 has 11 residues. Germline V lookup: CDR1 MNHNS, CDR2 SASEGT. The CDR3 is CASTIRETQYF. As DNA, the CDR3 is TGTGCCAGCACCATCAGGGAGACCCAGTACTTC.

The chain recombines TRBV29-1 with TRBJ1-2; D gene unclear. The CDR3 loop spans 12 amino acids. Looked up from germline, CDR1 is SQVTM and CDR2 is ANQGSEA. V lost 4 bases and J 0 bases, leaving 6 bases between the germline ends. CDR3 sequence (DNA): TGCAGCGTTGGCCGAGCTAACTATGGCTACACCTTC. Its protein is CSVGRANYGYTF.

The chain employs TRBV4-1 and TRBJ2-1; 8 positions match TRBD2. CDR3 length: 17 residues. J was trimmed by 6 bases and V by 3 bases; bases with no gene match: 13. Germline loops: CDR1 MGHRA, CDR2 YSYEKL. The CDR3 nucleotides read TGCGCCAGCAGCCACCAAACCGGGACTAGAGGCAGCAATGAGCAGTTCTTC. It specifies CASSHQTGTRGSNEQFF.

The CDR3 nucleotides read TGCGCCAGCAGCTGGGGAGAGACCCAGTACTTC. Protein sequence: CASSWGETQYF. The chain combines TRBV5-1 with TRBJ2-5, with D unclear. Germline V gives CDR1 SGHRS, CDR2 YFSETQ. The CDR3 is made up of 11 amino acids. The V end was cut by 3 bases, the J end by 4 bases, with 4 bases between. Full variable domain (outside the CDR3, taken from reference TRBV5-1 and TRBJ2-5): KAGVTQTPRYLIKTRGQQVTLSCSPISGHRSVSWYQQTPGQGLQFLFEYFSETQRNKGNFPGRFSGRQFSNSRSEMNVSTLELGDSALYLCASSWGETQYFGPGTRLLVL.

This clone has only one observation. The V and J genes are TRBV10-1 and TRBJ1-1; perhaps TRBD1 as D (6 bases). Trimming removed 6 bases at V and 3 bases at J, with 14 bases between. The CDR3 runs 14 residues. The V gene's germline CDR1 is WNHNN and CDR2 SYGVQD (reference sequence). In DNA, the CDR3 is TGCGCCAGCAGGGAATCAGGGGTGGACACTGAAGCTTTCTTT. Translation: CASRESGVDTEAFF.

The chain recombines TRBV27 with TRBJ1-5; unclear D gene. Trimming stripped 5 bases from V and 4 bases from J, with 15 bases between. Germline CDR1 MNHEY, CDR2 SMNVEV (reference sequence). The CDR3 loop spans 15 amino acids. DNA of the CDR3: TGTGCCAGCAGTCCCGCGGCGGGTGGAAATCAGCCCCAGCATTTT. Its protein product is CASSPAAGGNQPQHF.

The CDR3 coding sequence is TGTGCCAGGTTCACGGGAAGGCCCGCTAATGAAAAACTGTTTTTT. Its translation is CARFTGRPANEKLFF. This chain connects TRBV18 to TRBJ1-4; D gene ambiguous. Germline loops: CDR1 KGHSH, CDR2 LQKENI. The CDR3 consists of 15 residues. The V end was cut by 9 bases, the J end by 3 bases, with 17 bases between.

The rearrangement uses TRBV20-1 and TRBJ2-5; D gene uncertain. The germline V and J ends were trimmed by 6 bases and 7 bases, with 9 bases remaining between them. Germline assignment: CDR1 DFQATT and CDR2 SNEGSKA (reference sequence). The CDR3 is made up of 10 amino acids. CDR3 sequence reads: CSALLGTQYF. CDR3 DNA: TGCAGTGCCCTACTGGGGACCCAGTACTTC.